This record covers a single TCR beta chain. Its matching antigen is unknown. The sample is drawn from a study of graft-versus-host responses after intestinal transplantation. Overall study context: Multivisceral, liver-intestinal, or isolated intestinal transplants were performed in recipients.

Trimming removed 4 bases from V and 3 bases from J; junction bases left unmatched: 15. Germline V gene lookup returns CDR1 MNHEY and CDR2 SMNVEV (reference sequence). CDR3 size: 17 residues. Method: immunoSEQ multiplex PCR; TCRdb's copy keeps in-frame clones and lacks some. The sample holds about 110,000 clones; over 80% are singletons and the top ten take over 0.6%. The sequences come from unstimulated CD4+ T cells sorted from spleen or lymph node cells, collected before transplant. J is TRBJ2-7 and V is TRBV27, with 7 bases identical to TRBD2. This receptor was taken from a human donor who was the organ donor for an intestinal transplant. The CDR3 nucleotides read TGTGCCAGCAGTTGGGTCTGTGGACTAGTAAGTTTCTACGAGCAGTACTTC. Translation gives CASSWVCGLVSFYEQYF.